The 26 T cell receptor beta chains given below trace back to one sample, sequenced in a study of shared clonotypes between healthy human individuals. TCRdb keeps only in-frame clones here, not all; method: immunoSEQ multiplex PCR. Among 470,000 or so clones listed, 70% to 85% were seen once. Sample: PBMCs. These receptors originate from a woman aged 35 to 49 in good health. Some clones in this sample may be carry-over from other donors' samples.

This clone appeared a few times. The CDR3 spells CASSLSGGVRNTEAFF. CDR3 sequence (DNA): TGTGCCAGCAGTTTATCGGGGGGGGTTAGGAACACTGAAGCTTTCTTT. The chain carries TRBV27 and TRBJ1-1; a possible D gene is TRBD1 (5 bases). V was cut by 0 bases and J by 1 base, with 12 bases left in between. There are 16 residues in the CDR3. The germline V gene encodes CDR1 MNHEY and CDR2 SMNVEV (reference sequence).

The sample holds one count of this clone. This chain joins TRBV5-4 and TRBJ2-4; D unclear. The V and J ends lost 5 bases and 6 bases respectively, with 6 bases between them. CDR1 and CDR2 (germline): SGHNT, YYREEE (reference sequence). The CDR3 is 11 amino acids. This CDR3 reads CASSNSNIQYF. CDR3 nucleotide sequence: TGTGCCAGCAGTAATTCAAACATTCAGTACTTC.

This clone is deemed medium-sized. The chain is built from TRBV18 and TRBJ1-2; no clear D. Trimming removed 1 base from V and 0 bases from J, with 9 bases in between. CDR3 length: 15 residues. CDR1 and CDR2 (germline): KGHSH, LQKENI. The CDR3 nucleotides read TGTGCCAGCTCACCACTGTCAGACGCTAACTATGGCTACACCTTC. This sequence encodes CASSPLSDANYGYTF.

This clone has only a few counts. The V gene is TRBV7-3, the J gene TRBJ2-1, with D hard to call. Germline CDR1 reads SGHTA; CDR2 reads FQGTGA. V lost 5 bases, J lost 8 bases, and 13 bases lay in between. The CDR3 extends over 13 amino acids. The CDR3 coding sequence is TGTGCCAGCAGCCCCCCCGCTGGGGATGAGCAGTTCTTC. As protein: CASSPPAGDEQFF.

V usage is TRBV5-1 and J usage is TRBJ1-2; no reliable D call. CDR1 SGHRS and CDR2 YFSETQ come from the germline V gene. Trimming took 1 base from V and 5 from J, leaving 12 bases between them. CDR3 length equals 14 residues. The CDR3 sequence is CASSLSGGGYGYTF. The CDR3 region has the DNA TGCGCCAGCAGCTTGTCTGGAGGCGGGTATGGCTACACCTTC.

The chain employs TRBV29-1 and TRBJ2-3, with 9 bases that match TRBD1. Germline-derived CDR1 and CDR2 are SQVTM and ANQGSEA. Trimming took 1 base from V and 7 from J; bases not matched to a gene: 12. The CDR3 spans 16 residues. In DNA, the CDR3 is TGCAGCGTTGAAGGGGACAGGGCGGTGGGGGGGAATACGCAGTATTTT. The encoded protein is CSVEGDRAVGGNTQYF.

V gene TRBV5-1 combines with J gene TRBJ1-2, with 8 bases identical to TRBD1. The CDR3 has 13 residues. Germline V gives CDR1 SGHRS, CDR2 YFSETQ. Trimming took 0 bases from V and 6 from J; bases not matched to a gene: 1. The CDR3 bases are TGCGCCAGCAGCTTGGGGACAGGGAATGGCTACACCTTC. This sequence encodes CASSLGTGNGYTF. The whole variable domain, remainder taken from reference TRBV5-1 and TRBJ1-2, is KAGVTQTPRYLIKTRGQQVTLSCSPISGHRSVSWYQQTPGQGLQFLFEYFSETQRNKGNFPGRFSGRQFSNSRSEMNVSTLELGDSALYLCASSLGTGNGYTFGSGTRLTVV.

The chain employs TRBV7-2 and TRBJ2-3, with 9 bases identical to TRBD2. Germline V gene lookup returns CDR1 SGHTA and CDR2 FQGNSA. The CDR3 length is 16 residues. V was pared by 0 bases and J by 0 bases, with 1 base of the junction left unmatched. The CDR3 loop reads CASSLASGSSTDTQYF. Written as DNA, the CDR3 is TGTGCCAGCAGCTTAGCTAGCGGGAGTAGCACAGATACGCAGTATTTT.

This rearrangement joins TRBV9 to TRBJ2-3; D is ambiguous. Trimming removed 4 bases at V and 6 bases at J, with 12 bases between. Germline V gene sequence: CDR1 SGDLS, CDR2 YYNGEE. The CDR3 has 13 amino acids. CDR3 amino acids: CASSPSPSDTQYF. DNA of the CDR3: TGTGCCAGCAGCCCCTCCCCCTCGGATACGCAGTATTTT.

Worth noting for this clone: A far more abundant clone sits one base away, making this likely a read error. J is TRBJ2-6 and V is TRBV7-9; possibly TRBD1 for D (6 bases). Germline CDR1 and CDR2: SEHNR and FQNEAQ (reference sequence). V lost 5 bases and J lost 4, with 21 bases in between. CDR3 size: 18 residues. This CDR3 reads CASSQRGRGGKGANVLTF. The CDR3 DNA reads TGTGCCAGCAGCCAAAGGGGCAGGGGCGGTAAAGGGGCCAACGTCCTGACTTTC.

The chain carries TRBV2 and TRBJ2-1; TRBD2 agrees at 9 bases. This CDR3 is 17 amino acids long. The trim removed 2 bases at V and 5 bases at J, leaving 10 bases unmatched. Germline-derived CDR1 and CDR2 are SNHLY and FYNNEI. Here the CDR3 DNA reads TGTGCCAGCAGTGAATTCCCCCCGGGACTAGCTCACAATGAGCAGTTCTTC. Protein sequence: CASSEFPPGLAHNEQFF.

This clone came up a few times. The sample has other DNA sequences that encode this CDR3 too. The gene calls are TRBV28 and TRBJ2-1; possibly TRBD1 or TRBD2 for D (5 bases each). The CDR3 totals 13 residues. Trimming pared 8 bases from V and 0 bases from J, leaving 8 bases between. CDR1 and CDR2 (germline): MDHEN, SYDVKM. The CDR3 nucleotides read TGTGCCAGCCATGGGGGCTCCTACAATGAGCAGTTCTTC. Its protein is CASHGGSYNEQFF.

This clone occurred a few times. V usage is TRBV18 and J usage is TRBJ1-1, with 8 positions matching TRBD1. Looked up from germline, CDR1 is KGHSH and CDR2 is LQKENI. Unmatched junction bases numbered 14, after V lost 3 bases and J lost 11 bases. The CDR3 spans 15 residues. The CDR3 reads CASSPSTGDNFLAFF. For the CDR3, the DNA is TGTGCCAGCTCACCCTCGACAGGGGACAACTTCTTGGCTTTCTTT.

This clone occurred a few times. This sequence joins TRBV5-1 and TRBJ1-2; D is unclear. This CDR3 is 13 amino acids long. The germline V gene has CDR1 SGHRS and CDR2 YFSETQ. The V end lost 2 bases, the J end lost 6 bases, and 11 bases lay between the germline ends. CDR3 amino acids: CASSLTAVHGYTF. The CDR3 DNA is TGCGCCAGCAGCTTAACGGCCGTTCATGGCTACACCTTC.

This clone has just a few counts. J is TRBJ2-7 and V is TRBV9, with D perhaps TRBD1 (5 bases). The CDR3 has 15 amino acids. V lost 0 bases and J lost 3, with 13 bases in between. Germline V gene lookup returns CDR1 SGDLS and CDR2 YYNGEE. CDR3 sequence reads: CASSVAPTADYEQYF. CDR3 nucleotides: TGTGCCAGCAGCGTAGCACCGACAGCAGACTACGAGCAGTACTTC.

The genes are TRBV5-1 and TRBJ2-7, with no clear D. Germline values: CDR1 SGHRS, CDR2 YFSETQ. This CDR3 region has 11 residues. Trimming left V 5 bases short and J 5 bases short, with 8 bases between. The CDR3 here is CASSFSNEQYF. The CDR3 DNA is TGCGCCAGCAGTTTTAGTAACGAGCAGTACTTC.

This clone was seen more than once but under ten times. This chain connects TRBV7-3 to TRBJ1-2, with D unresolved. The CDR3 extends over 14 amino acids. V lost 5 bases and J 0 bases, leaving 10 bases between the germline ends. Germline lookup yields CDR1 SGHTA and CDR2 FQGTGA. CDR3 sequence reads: CASSPFASNYGYTF. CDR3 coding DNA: TGTGCCAGCAGCCCCTTCGCCTCTAACTATGGCTACACCTTC.

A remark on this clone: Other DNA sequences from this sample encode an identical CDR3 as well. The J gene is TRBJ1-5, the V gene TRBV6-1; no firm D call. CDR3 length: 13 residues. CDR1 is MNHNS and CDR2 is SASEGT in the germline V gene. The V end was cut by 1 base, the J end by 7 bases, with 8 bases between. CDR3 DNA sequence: TGTGCCAGCAGTGAAGGGGGAAGGCAGCCCCAGCATTTT. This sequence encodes CASSEGGRQPQHF.

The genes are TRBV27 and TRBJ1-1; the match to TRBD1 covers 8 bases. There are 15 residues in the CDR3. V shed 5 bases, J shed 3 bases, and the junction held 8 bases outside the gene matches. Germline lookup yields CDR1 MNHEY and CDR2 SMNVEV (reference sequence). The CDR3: CASSPTPGGYTEAFF. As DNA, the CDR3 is TGTGCCAGCAGTCCAACACCAGGGGGCTACACTGAAGCTTTCTTT.

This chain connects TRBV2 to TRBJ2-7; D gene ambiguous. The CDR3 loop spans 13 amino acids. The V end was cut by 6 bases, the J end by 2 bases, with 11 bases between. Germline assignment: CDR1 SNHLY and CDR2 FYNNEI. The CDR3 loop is CASSDLVTYEQYF. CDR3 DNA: TGTGCCAGCAGCGACCTGGTAACCTACGAGCAGTACTTC.

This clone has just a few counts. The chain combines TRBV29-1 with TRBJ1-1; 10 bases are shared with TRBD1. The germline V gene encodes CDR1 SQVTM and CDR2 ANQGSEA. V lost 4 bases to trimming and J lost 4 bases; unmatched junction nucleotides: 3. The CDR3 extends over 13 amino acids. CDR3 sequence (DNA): TGCAGCGTTGTCGGACAGGGGGGCACTGAAGCTTTCTTT. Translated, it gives CSVVGQGGTEAFF.

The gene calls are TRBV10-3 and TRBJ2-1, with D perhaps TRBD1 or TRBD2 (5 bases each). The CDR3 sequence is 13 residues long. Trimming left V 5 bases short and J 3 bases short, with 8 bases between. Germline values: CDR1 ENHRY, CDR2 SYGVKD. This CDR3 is CAISWDLYNEQFF. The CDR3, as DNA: TGTGCCATCAGTTGGGACCTCTACAATGAGCAGTTCTTC.

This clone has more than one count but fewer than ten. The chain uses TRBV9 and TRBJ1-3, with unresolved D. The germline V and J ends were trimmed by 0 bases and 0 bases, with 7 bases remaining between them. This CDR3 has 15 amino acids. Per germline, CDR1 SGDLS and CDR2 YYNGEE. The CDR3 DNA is TGTGCCAGCAGCGTAGGAGGCAGCTCTGGAAACACCATATATTTT. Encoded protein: CASSVGGSSGNTIYF.

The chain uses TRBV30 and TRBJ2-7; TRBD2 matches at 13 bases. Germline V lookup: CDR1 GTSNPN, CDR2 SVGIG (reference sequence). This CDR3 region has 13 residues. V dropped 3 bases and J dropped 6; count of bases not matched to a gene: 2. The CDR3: CAWRLAGGTEQYF. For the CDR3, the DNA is TGTGCCTGGAGACTAGCGGGAGGGACCGAGCAGTACTTC.

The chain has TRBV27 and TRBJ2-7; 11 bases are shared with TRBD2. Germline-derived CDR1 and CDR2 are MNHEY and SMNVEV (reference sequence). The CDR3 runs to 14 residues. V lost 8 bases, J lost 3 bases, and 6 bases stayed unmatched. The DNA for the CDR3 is TGTGCCAGCTGCCGACTAGCGGGACGCTACGAGCAGTACTTC. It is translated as CASCRLAGRYEQYF.

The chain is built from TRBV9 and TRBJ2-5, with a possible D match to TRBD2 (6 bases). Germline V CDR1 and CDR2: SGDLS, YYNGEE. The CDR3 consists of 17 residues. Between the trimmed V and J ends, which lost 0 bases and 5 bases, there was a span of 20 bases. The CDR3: CASSVGEVRALVETQYF. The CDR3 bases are TGTGCCAGCAGCGTAGGGGAGGTTCGGGCGCTGGTCGAGACCCAGTACTTC.